Given below is one T cell receptor (beta chain) in context. The data were taken from a study of blood T cell repertoires in COVID-19. Per the original data handling: Amplification from reference gene primers served as the basis for estimated nucleated cell counts. Sequencing was performed with immunoSEQ multiplex PCR; in TCRdb, only in-frame clones are kept and a portion is missing. From that table come the V and J calls and clone size; the DNA was used to work out D and trimming. Among a few hundred thousand clones listed, about 85% were seen once. In terms of age and location, participants ranged from roughly 18 to 90 years and lived in about 25 US areas. Cohort 3 donors were reported recovered after two negative PCRs, clearance, or symptom resolution. The CDR3 consists of 14 residues. From germline, CDR1 is MNHEY and CDR2 SVGAGI. V was trimmed by 4 bases and J by 0 bases, leaving 7 bases between them.

Specimen: PBMCs or T cells enriched from blood (not recorded which). The gene calls are TRBV6-5 and TRBJ1-5; no reliable D call. This TCR was recovered from a woman between 25 and 40 years old who had recovered from COVID-19. The CDR3 protein is CASSSLYSNQPQHF. The CDR3 coding sequence is TGTGCCAGCAGTTCACTTTATAGCAATCAGCCCCAGCATTTT.